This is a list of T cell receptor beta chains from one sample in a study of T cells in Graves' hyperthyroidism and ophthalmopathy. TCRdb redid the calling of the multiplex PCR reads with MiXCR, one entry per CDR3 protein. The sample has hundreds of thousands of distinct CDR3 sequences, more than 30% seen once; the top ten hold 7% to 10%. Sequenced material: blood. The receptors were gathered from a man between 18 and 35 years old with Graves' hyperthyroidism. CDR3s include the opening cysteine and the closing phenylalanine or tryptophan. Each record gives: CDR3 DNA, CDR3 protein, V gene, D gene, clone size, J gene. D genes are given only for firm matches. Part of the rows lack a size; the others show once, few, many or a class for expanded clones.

TGCAGTGCTGTAGGACAGGGGGTCTACGAGCAGTACTTC	CSAVGQGVYEQYF	TRBV20-1	TRBD1	many	TRBJ2-7
TGTGCCAGCAGTTTCGTGGGGGACAGCTTTAAACTGTTTTTT	CASSFVGDSFKLFF	TRBV7-2	TRBD1	NA	TRBJ1-4
TGTGCCAGCAGTTCTACCCGGACGGCAAGCTCCTACGAGCAGTACTTC	CASSSTRTASSYEQYF	TRBV10-2	NA	NA	TRBJ2-7
TGCAGCGGGAGGCCTCCACAAGAGACCCAGTACTTC	CSGRPPQETQYF	TRBV29-1	NA	once	TRBJ2-5
TGCAGTGCTAGAGATCGCAACAGCCCCTACGAGCAGTACTTC	CSARDRNSPYEQYF	TRBV20-1	NA	NA	TRBJ2-7
TGTGCCAGCAGCGTAGGGGTCAGCTCCTATGGCTACACCTTC	CASSVGVSSYGYTF	TRBV9	NA	many	TRBJ1-2
TGCAGTGCTATCCTGAGCGCCTACGAGCAGTACTTC	CSAILSAYEQYF	TRBV20-1	NA	few	TRBJ2-7
TGTGCCAGTAGTAACAGGGGAGTTGGCAATCAGCCCCAGCATTTT	CASSNRGVGNQPQHF	TRBV19	TRBD1	few	TRBJ1-5
TGTGCCAGCAGCCCCAAAGGACAGCCCTACGAGCAGTACTTC	CASSPKGQPYEQYF	TRBV7-9	NA	many	TRBJ2-7
TGCAGCGTTTGGGGGGATGGCTACACCTTC	CSVWGDGYTF	TRBV29-1	NA	few	TRBJ1-2
TGTGCCAGCAGCCAAGAAGGGGAAGACTACTATGGCTACACCTTC	CASSQEGEDYYGYTF	TRBV9	NA	NA	TRBJ1-2
TGTGCCACCAGCAGAGTTGCTGGCGGGGAGCCCCAGCATTTT	CATSRVAGGEPQHF	TRBV15	NA	many	TRBJ1-5
TGTGCCAGCAGTGTGGAGGGGCGACACGGAAACACCATATATTTT	CASSVEGRHGNTIYF	TRBV2	NA	NA	TRBJ1-3
TGTGCCAGCAGGGGGGAGGTTTGGGGCACTGAAGCTTTCTTT	CASRGEVWGTEAFF	TRBV6-5	NA	NA	TRBJ1-1
TGTGCCAGCCTTAAAACCGGGGACTACGGGACCCAGTACTTC	CASLKTGDYGTQYF	TRBV7-2	TRBD2	few	TRBJ2-5
TGTGCCATCAGGGCTCCGGGAGGGGACAAGCAGCCCCAGCATTTT	CAIRAPGGDKQPQHF	TRBV10-3	NA	NA	TRBJ1-5
TGTGCCAGTAGTACGACAGGGAGCAATCAGCCCCAGCATTTT	CASSTTGSNQPQHF	TRBV19	TRBD1	many	TRBJ1-5
TGTGCCAGTTTACAGGGGAACAATCAGCCCCAGCATTTT	CASLQGNNQPQHF	TRBV19	TRBD1	few	TRBJ1-5
TGTGCCGTTATCTCGGGGCGGGAGCCCTACCTCGAGCAGTACTTC	CAVISGREPYLEQYF	TRBV6-4	TRBD2	once	TRBJ2-7
TGTGCCAGTAGTAGACAAGAGGAACTGTTTTTT	CASSRQEELFF	TRBV19	NA	many	TRBJ1-4
TGTGCCAGTGCCGGGTGGGAGAATTCACCCCTCCACTTT	CASAGWENSPLHF	TRBV12-3/TRBV12-4	NA	NA	TRBJ1-6
TGCGCCAGCAGCGAGAGCCTAATACGGGACAGGGGCTACGAGCAGTACTTC	CASSESLIRDRGYEQYF	TRBV4-1	TRBD1	NA	TRBJ2-7
TGTGCCAGCACCCTAAACAGGGGAGAGGAAAAACTGTTTTTT	CASTLNRGEEKLFF	TRBV11-3	TRBD1	few	TRBJ1-4
TGTGCCAGCAGTGCTCAACAGTCGAACACTGAAGCTTTCTTT	CASSAQQSNTEAFF	TRBV6-4	NA	few	TRBJ1-1
TGCGCCAGCAGCCAAGAGACCGTCTACGAGCAGTACTTC	CASSQETVYEQYF	TRBV4-1	NA	few	TRBJ2-7
TGTGCCAGTAGTATTAGAGACATCCCCACTGAAGCTTTCTTT	CASSIRDIPTEAFF	TRBV19	NA	many	TRBJ1-1
TGTGCCAGCAGCCGCCAGGTCGGTCAGCCCCAGCATTTT	CASSRQVGQPQHF	TRBV5-6	NA	NA	TRBJ1-5
TGCAGTGCTACCGGGGGGGCACCGGGGGCCAACGTCCTGACTTTC	CSATGGAPGANVLTF	TRBV20-1	TRBD2	few	TRBJ2-6
TGCGCCAGCAGCCAAGATGCTGATAGCAATCAGCCCCAGCATTTT	CASSQDADSNQPQHF	TRBV4-1	NA	NA	TRBJ1-5
TGTGCCAGCAGCCTCAACCTGGGCACCGGGGAGCTGTACTTC	CASSLNLGTGELYF	TRBV7-9	NA	NA	TRBJ2-7
TGCAGTGCTAGGGGGGGAGGGGGAATTGAGACCCAGTACTTC	CSARGGGGIETQYF	TRBV20-1	NA	few	TRBJ2-5
TGTGCCATCAGTACTAGCGGGACGAACACCGGGGAGCTGTTTTTT	CAISTSGTNTGELFF	TRBV6-1	TRBD2	few	TRBJ2-2
TGTGCCAGCAGTTACCCCCCCGTGGGGGATCCCTACGAGCAGTACTTC	CASSYPPVGDPYEQYF	TRBV6-5	NA	NA	TRBJ2-7
TGTGCCAGCAGCCAAGGGACGGTGAACACTGAAGCTTTCTTT	CASSQGTVNTEAFF	TRBV4-1	NA	many	TRBJ1-1
TGTGCCAGCAGCTTCTTAGACAGTTCACCTAATGAAAAACTGTTTTTT	CASSFLDSSPNEKLFF	TRBV7-8	NA	NA	TRBJ1-4